This T cell receptor (beta chain) was captured in a study of Graves' ophthalmopathy and Graves' hyperthyroidism. For repertoire sequencing, the TCR beta CDR3 regions were amplified from RNA transcripts. Second-round multiplex PCR followed a first-round RT-PCR using HTBI primers. TCRdb re-called the multiplex PCR reads with MiXCR, one entry per CDR3 protein. Here the sample spans over 500,000 distinct CDR3 sequences, approximately 22% being singletons. Notes on this clonotype: Its antigen remains unidentified.

The V and J ends lost 3 bases and 1 base respectively, with 6 bases between them. This CDR3 comprises 12 residues. Germline V lookup: CDR1 SQVTM, CDR2 ANQGSEA. The stable label applied to hyperthyroidism with no ophthalmopathy within 18 months of follow-up. Study-wide results and limits: Most expanded clonotypes from thyroid (those above 0.001 frequency) were also found in blood. The model forecast ophthalmopathy progression, reaching roughly 71% sensitivity and about 72% specificity.

The TCR sequence derives from a young woman with stable Graves' hyperthyroidism. Some clones in this sample may be carry-over from other donors' samples. The rearrangement uses TRBV29-1 and TRBJ1-1; D unresolved. Sequences were obtained from peripheral blood. The CDR3 protein is CSVEPGNTEAFF. The CDR3 nucleotides are TGCAGCGTTGAGCCTGGGAACACTGAAGCTTTCTTT.